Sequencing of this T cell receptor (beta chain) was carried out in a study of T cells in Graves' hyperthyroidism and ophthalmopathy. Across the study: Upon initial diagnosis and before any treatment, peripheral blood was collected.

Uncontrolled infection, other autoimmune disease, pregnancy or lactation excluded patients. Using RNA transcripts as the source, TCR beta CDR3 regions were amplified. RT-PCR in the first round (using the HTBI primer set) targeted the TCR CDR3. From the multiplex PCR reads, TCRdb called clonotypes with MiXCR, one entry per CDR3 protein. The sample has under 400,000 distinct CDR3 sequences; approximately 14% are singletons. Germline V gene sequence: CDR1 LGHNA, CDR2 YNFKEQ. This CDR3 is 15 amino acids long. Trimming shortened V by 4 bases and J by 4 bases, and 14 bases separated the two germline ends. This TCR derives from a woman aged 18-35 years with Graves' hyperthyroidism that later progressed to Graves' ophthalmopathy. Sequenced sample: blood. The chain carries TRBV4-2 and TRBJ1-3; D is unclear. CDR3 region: CASSPRYTPGNTIYF. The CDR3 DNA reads TGTGCCAGCAGCCCAAGGTATACCCCGGGAAACACCATATATTTT.